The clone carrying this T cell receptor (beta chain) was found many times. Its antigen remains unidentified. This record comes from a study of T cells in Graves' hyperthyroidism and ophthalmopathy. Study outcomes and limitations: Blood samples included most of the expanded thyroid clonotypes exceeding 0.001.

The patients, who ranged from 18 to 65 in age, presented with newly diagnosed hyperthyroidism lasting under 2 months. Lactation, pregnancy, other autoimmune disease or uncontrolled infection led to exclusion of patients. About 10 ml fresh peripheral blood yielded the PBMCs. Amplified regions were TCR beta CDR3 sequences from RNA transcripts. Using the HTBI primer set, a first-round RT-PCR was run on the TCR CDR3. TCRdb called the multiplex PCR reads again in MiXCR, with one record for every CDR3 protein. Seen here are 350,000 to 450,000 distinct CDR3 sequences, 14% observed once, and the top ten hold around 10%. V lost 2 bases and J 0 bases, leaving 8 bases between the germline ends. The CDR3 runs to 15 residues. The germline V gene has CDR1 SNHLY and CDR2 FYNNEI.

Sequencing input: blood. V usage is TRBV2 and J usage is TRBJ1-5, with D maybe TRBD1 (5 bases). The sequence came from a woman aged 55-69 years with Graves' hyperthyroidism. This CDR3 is CASSERGYSNQPQHF. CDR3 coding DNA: TGTGCCAGCAGTGAACGGGGGTATAGCAATCAGCCCCAGCATTTT.